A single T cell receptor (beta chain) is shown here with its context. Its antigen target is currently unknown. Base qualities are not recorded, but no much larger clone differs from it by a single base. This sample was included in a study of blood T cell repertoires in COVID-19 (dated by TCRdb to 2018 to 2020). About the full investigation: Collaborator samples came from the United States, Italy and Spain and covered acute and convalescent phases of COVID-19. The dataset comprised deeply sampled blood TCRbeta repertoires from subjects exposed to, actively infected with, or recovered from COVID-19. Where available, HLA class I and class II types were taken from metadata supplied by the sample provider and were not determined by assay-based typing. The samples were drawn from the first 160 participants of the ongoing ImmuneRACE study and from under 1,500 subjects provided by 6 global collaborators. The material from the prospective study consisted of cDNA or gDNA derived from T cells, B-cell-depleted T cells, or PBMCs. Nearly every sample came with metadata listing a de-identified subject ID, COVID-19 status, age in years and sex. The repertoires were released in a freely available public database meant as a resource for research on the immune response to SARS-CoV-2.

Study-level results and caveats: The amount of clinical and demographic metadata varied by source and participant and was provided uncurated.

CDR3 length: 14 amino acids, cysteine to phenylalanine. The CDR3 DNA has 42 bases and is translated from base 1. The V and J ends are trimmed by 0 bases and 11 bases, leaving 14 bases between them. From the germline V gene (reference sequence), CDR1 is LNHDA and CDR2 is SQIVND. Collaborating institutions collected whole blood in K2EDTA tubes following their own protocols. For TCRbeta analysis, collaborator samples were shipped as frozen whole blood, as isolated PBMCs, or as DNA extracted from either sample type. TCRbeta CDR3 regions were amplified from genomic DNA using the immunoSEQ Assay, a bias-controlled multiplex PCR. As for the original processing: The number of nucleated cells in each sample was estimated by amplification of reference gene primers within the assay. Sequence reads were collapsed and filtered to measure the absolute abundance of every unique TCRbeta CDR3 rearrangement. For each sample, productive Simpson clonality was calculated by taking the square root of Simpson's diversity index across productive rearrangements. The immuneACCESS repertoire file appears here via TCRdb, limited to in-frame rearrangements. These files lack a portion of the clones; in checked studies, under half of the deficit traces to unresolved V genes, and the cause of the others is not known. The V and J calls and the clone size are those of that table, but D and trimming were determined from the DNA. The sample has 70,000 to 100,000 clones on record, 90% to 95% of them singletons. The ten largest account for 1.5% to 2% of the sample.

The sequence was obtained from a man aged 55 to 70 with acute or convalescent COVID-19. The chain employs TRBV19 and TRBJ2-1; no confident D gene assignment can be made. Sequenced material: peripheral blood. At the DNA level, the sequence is TGTGCCAGTAGTATAGATCTAACCGTTTCCAAGCAGTTCTTC. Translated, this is CASSIDLTVSKQFF.